This T cell receptor (beta chain) was retrieved from a study of shared clonotypes between healthy human individuals. Trimming took off 4 bases at V and 6 bases at J, with 11 bases between the two ends. The CDR3 spans 13 residues. Looked up from germline, CDR1 is SEHNR and CDR2 is FQNEAQ (reference sequence). Libraries were prepared by immunoSEQ multiplex PCR; TCRdb keeps only in-frame clonotypes and omits some of them. This table has around 2,000,000 clones, under 95% appearing once. It was CD45RO-negative cells, positively selected for CCR7, that made up naive CD8 cells, with terminally differentiated effector memory CD45RA+ cells excluded.

The chain is built from TRBV7-9 and TRBJ2-3; D is unclear. The sequence was obtained from a man aged 18-30 years in good health. Some clones in this sample may be carry-over from other donors' samples. The sequencing input was naive CD8+ T cells from PBMCs. The CDR3 protein is CASSSPFGDTQYF. The CDR3 bases are TGTGCCAGCAGCTCACCCTTCGGGGATACGCAGTATTTT.